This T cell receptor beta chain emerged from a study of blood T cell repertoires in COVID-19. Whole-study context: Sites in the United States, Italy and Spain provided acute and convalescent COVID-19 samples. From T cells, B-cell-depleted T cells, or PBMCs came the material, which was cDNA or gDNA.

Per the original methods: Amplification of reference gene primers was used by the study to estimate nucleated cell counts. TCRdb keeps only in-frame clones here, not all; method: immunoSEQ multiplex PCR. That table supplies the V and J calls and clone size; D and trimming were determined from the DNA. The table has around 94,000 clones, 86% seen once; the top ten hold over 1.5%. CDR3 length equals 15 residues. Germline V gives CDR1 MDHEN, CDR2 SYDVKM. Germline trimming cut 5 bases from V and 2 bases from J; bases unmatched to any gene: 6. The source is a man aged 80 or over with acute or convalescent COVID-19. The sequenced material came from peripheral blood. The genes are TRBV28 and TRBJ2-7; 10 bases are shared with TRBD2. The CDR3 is CASSARTSGTYEQYF. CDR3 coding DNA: TGTGCCAGCAGTGCCAGGACTAGCGGAACCTACGAGCAGTACTTC.